This record concerns one TCR beta chain sequence. Its antigen is currently unknown. This sample is part of a study of CD8 T cells in ankylosing spondylitis. Study results and limitations: Ankylosing spondylitis blood seemed to carry a telltale TCR beta motif made of under 10 highly homologous variants. The clones that were linked to disease were reported to be significantly enriched in matched synovial fluid samples from ankylosing spondylitis patients. A subset of motif variants has previously been described in the synovial fluid and blood of reactive arthritis.

Molecular-barcoded quantitative 5'-RACE produced these TCR beta libraries. MiXCR was run by TCRdb on the 5' RACE reads, yielding one entry per CDR3 protein. The sample lists a few hundred thousand distinct CDR3 sequences, around 22% occurring once. The germline V and J ends were trimmed by 2 bases and 4 bases, with 17 bases remaining between them. CDR1 is SGHRS, CDR2 YFSETQ, per germline. The CDR3 extends over 16 amino acids. The receptor's source is a male donor with ankylosing spondylitis. The sequenced material came from blood, either unsorted or a sorted T cell fraction (not recorded which). The rearrangement uses TRBV5-1 and TRBJ2-3; D is ambiguous. The CDR3 nucleotides are TGCGCCAGCAGCTTATTCGGGCAGATGGGCGCAGATACGCAGTATTTT. It yields the protein CASSLFGQMGADTQYF.